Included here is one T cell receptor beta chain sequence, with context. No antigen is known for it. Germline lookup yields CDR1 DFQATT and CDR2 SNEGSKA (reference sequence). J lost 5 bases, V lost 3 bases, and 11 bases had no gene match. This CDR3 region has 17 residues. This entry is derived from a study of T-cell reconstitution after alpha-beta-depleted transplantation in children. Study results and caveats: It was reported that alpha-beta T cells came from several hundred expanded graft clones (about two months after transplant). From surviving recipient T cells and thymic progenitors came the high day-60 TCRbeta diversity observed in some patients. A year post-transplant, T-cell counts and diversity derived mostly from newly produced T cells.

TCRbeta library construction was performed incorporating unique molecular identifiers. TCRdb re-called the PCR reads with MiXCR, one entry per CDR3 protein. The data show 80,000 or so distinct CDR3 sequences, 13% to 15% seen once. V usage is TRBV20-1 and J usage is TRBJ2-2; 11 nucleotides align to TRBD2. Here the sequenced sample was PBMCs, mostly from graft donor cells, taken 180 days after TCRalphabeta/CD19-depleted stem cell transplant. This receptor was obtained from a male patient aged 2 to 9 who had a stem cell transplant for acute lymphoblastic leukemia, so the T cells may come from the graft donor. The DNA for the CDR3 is TGCAGTGCTAGGCCCGGGCTAGCGGGAGGTGCAACCGGGGAGCTGTTTTTT. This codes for CSARPGLAGGATGELFF.